This entry lists 29 T cell receptor beta chains sequenced from one sample in a study of T cells after yellow fever vaccination. TCRdb ran MiXCR on the 5' RACE reads and lists one entry per CDR3 protein. This sample has under 550,000 distinct CDR3 sequences, with around a fifth found just once. Sequencing used PBMCs, obtained approximately 22 days after the first yellow fever vaccination. The receptors were gathered from a man between 18 and 35 years old who received the YFV17D yellow fever vaccine.

This clonotype was detected a few times. This CDR3 is CASSDAGSTNTEAFF. CDR3 nucleotides: TGTGCCAGCAGTGATGCAGGCTCTACGAACACTGAAGCTTTCTTT. This chain uses TRBV25-1 with TRBJ1-1; D gene unclear. Trimming left V 3 bases short and J 1 base short, with 12 bases between. CDR3 size: 15 residues. Germline V gives CDR1 MGHDK, CDR2 SYGVNS.

This clonotype was seen only a few times. The chain joins TRBV6-1 to TRBJ1-2; TRBD1 is a possible D gene (6 bases). V lost 6 bases and J lost 4, with 21 bases in between. This CDR3 contains 16 residues. Germline assignment: CDR1 MNHNS and CDR2 SASEGT. The CDR3 region is CASRQFPGDGVYGYTF. CDR3 bases: TGTGCCAGCAGACAGTTTCCAGGGGACGGGGTCTATGGCTACACCTTC.

This chain joins TRBV12-3 or TRBV12-4 and TRBJ1-1; D is possibly TRBD1 (5 bases). The V gene lost 6 bases and the J gene lost 0 bases, with 11 bases spanning the gap. This CDR3 has 14 residues. CDR3 protein: CASRGAGMNTEAFF. The CDR3 coding sequence is TGTGCCAGCAGAGGGGCAGGGATGAACACTGAAGCTTTCTTT.

This chain uses TRBV28 with TRBJ2-3; 7 nucleotides agree with TRBD1. Trimming removed 5 bases from V and 9 bases from J; junction bases left unmatched: 11. This CDR3 has 14 residues. Germline CDR1 reads MDHEN; CDR2 reads SYDVKM. CDR3 loop: CASSAPNLRGTQYF. The CDR3 DNA sequence: TGTGCCAGCAGTGCCCCAAATCTCAGGGGGACGCAGTATTTT.

The rearrangement links TRBV6-6 to TRBJ2-1, with 8 bases lining up with TRBD1. Per germline, CDR1 MNHNY and CDR2 SVGAGI (reference sequence). The ends lost 5 bases at V and 14 bases at J; junction bases unmatched: 5. The CDR3 sequence is 11 residues long. Here the CDR3 reads CASSRTGKKFF. CDR3 in DNA: TGTGCCAGCAGTAGGACAGGGAAAAAGTTCTTC.

This clonotype was picked up a small number of times. The V gene is TRBV7-2, the J gene TRBJ2-3; D is unresolved. The length of the CDR3 is 14 residues. The V end lost 5 bases, the J end lost 0 bases, and 9 bases lay between the germline ends. Germline lookup yields CDR1 SGHTA and CDR2 FQGNSA. The CDR3 nucleotides read TGTGCCAGCAGCGATAGTGTTAGCACAGATACGCAGTATTTT. Protein: CASSDSVSTDTQYF. The full variable domain, with the rest looked up from reference TRBV7-2 and TRBJ2-3, is GAGVSQSPSNKVTEKGKDVELRCDPISGHTALYWYRQSLGQGLEFLIYFQGNSAPDKSGLPSDRFSAERTGGSVSTLTIQRTQQEDSAVYLCASSDSVSTDTQYFGPGTRLTVL.

J is TRBJ1-2 and V is TRBV12-3 or TRBV12-4; no firm D call. This CDR3 is 12 amino acids long. The V gene lost 3 bases and the J gene lost 8 bases, with 10 bases spanning the gap. CDR3 in DNA: TGTGCCAGCAGTTTCCCGACCATCGGCTACACCTTC. This encodes CASSFPTIGYTF.

This clonotype was found many times. CDR3 in amino acids: CAISLAGGNNEQFF. The CDR3 DNA sequence: TGTGCCATTTCGCTAGCGGGGGGGAACAATGAGCAGTTCTTC. The gene calls are TRBV15 and TRBJ2-1; 12 nucleotides align to TRBD2. This CDR3 has 14 amino acids. The germline gives CDR1 LNHNV, CDR2 YYDKDF (reference sequence). V lost 10 bases and J lost 5; bases outside the gene matches: 6.

The chain joins TRBV6-2 or TRBV6-3 to TRBJ2-7; D not certain. Germline CDR1 reads MNHEY; CDR2 reads SVGEGT. The CDR3 is 10 residues long. V gave up 11 bases and J gave up 3 bases, with 8 bases separating them. The CDR3 DNA reads TGTGCCGCTGGGGACTACGAGCAGTACTTC. Translation: CAAGDYEQYF.

The table lists this clonotype with a count of one. The chain combines TRBV5-1 with TRBJ2-2; the D gene is possibly TRBD1 (5 bases). Between the trimmed V and J ends, which lost 1 base and 3 bases, there was a span of 13 bases. The V gene's germline CDR1 is SGHRS and CDR2 YFSETQ. This CDR3 has 16 residues. The CDR3 sequence: CASSLFPQVDTGELFF. CDR3 coding DNA: TGCGCCAGCAGCTTGTTTCCACAGGTTGACACCGGGGAGCTGTTTTTT.

This chain links TRBV7-6 with TRBJ2-1; 9 bases match TRBD2. V lost 6 bases to trimming and J lost 1 base; unmatched junction nucleotides: 7. The germline CDR1 and CDR2 sequences are SGHVS and FNYEAQ. The CDR3 spans 16 residues. CDR3 residues: CASRKSGGPSYNEQFF. CDR3 bases: TGTGCCAGCAGGAAAAGCGGGGGGCCTTCCTACAATGAGCAGTTCTTC.

This clonotype was seen only a few times. V gene TRBV24-1 combines with J gene TRBJ1-2; TRBD1 might be the D (6 bases). CDR1 is KGHDR and CDR2 is SFDVKD in the germline V gene. V was shortened by 6 bases and J by 8 bases, with 18 bases between the two germline ends. The length of the CDR3 is 14 residues. The CDR3 region is CATSLSGGEGGYTF. The DNA of the CDR3 is TGTGCCACCAGTCTGTCCGGGGGCGAGGGCGGCTACACCTTC.

This chain joins TRBV7-9 and TRBJ1-3; D unclear. Germline lookup yields CDR1 SEHNR and CDR2 FQNEAQ (reference sequence). The CDR3 contains 15 residues. Trimming pared 1 base from V and 11 bases from J, leaving 18 bases between. CDR3 nucleotide sequence: TGTGCCAGCAGCTTAGTTGGGCGCGGCCCGGACGCCATATATTTT. Translation: CASSLVGRGPDAIYF. Drawing the rest from reference TRBV7-9 and TRBJ1-3, the complete variable domain is DTGVSQNPRHKITKRGQNVTFRCDPISEHNRLYWYRQTLGQGPEFLTYFQNEAQLEKSRLLSDRFSAERPKGSFSTLEIQRTEQGDSAMYLCASSLVGRGPDAIYFGEGSWLTVV.

Only a few counts were recorded for this clonotype. The rearrangement joins TRBV29-1 to TRBJ2-5, with D perhaps TRBD1 or TRBD2 (6 bases each). V lost 6 bases, J lost 3 bases, and 11 bases lay in between. This CDR3 has 12 amino acids. Germline loops: CDR1 SQVTM, CDR2 ANQGSEA. The CDR3 bases are TGCAGCGTGGGGGGCAGGGAAGAGACCCAGTACTTC. This encodes CSVGGREETQYF.

This clonotype was recorded a few times. The J gene is TRBJ1-2, the V gene TRBV7-9; unclear D gene. This CDR3 is built from 14 residues. Trimming cost V 3 bases and J 3 bases, with 11 bases left between them. Germline CDR1 SEHNR, CDR2 FQNEAQ (reference sequence). The CDR3 loop is CASSLEGIYYGYTF. The CDR3 nucleotides read TGTGCCAGCAGCTTGGAAGGGATTTACTATGGCTACACCTTC.

This clonotype was observed at least ten times. Germline is not matched at one junction end, which may reflect a read error. J is TRBJ2-2 and V is TRBV5-1; TRBD2 might be the D (6 bases). Germline V CDR1 and CDR2: SGHRS, YFSETQ. This CDR3 is 14 amino acids long. CDR3 sequence reads: CASSFPGGTGELFF. CDR3 coding DNA: TGTGCCAGCAGTTTCCCCGGGGGCACCGGGGAGCTGTTTTTT.

In its sample, this clonotype was seen many times. The chain links TRBV29-1 to TRBJ2-5; tentative D call: TRBD1 (5 bases). Germline CDR1 and CDR2: SQVTM and ANQGSEA. CDR3 length equals 11 residues. Trimming removed 5 bases at V and 2 bases at J, with 6 bases between. CDR3 sequence: CSVRQQETQYF. The CDR3 nucleotides read TGCAGCGTTAGACAGCAAGAGACCCAGTACTTC.

This clonotype was recorded a few times. The chain uses TRBV4-3 and TRBJ1-2; D unclear. The CDR3 runs to 13 residues. V lost 0 bases and J 10 bases, leaving 12 bases between the germline ends. The germline V gene encodes CDR1 LGHNA and CDR2 YSLEER. CDR3 DNA: TGCGCCAGCAGCCAAGAAATATTACGCACCTACACCTTC. Encoded protein: CASSQEILRTYTF.

This clonotype has a count of ten or more. The chain recombines TRBV5-1 with TRBJ1-3; 8 nucleotides line up with TRBD1. CDR1 SGHRS and CDR2 YFSETQ come from the germline V gene. V trimming: 4 bases; J trimming: 4 bases; junction bases outside the gene matches: 7. The CDR3 is 15 amino acids. This chain's CDR3 is CASSVPGTGGNTIYF. CDR3 DNA: TGCGCCAGCAGCGTTCCCGGGACAGGCGGAAACACCATATATTTT.

The genes are TRBV28 and TRBJ2-2, with D tentatively TRBD2 (5 bases). The V end lost 2 bases, the J end lost 1 base, and 14 bases lay between the germline ends. The CDR3 totals 17 residues. Germline values: CDR1 MDHEN, CDR2 SYDVKM. The CDR3 DNA is TGTGCCAGCAGTTTAGTCGTTAGCGAGAAGAACACCGGGGAGCTGTTTTTT. Residues: CASSLVVSEKNTGELFF.

The V call is TRBV28, the J call TRBJ2-2; 8 bases map to TRBD2. The CDR3 sequence is 16 residues long. CDR1 MDHEN and CDR2 SYDVKM come from the germline V gene. V lost 9 bases and J lost 4; bases outside the gene matches: 13. CDR3: CASRTGRGGVTGELFF. The CDR3 DNA reads as TGTGCCAGTAGGACTGGCCGGGGGGGCGTCACCGGGGAGCTGTTTTTT.

There are many counts of this clonotype. J is TRBJ1-1 and V is TRBV6-5; 12 nucleotides line up with TRBD1. V shed 2 bases and J 10 bases; nucleotides not matched to a gene: 8. Germline CDR1 and CDR2: MNHEY and SVGAGI. The CDR3 has 15 residues. The CDR3 loop is CASSYPGQGARAAFF. The CDR3 DNA is TGTGCCAGCAGTTACCCGGGACAGGGGGCTCGGGCAGCTTTCTTT.

This sequence joins TRBV7-3 and TRBJ2-7; TRBD2 aligns across 11 bases. V lost 5 bases to trimming and J lost 2 bases; unmatched junction nucleotides: 5. The CDR3 runs 15 residues. Germline V lookup: CDR1 SGHTA, CDR2 FQGTGA. As DNA, the CDR3 is TGTGCCAGCAGCCCGGGACTAGCGGACACCTACGAGCAGTACTTC. Its translation: CASSPGLADTYEQYF.

A few counts support this clonotype. The rearrangement uses TRBV7-3 and TRBJ1-1; D is possibly TRBD1 (5 bases). V shed 0 bases and J shed 7 bases, with 9 bases lying between them. The CDR3 has 13 amino acids. CDR1 and CDR2 (germline): SGHTA, FQGTGA. This chain's CDR3 is CASSLTQQDEAFF. The DNA for the CDR3 is TGTGCCAGCAGCTTAACGCAACAGGATGAAGCTTTCTTT.

The table lists this clonotype with a few counts. The J gene is TRBJ2-4, the V gene TRBV5-5, with 8 bases lining up with TRBD1. In germline, CDR1 is SGHKS, CDR2 YYEKEE (reference sequence). This CDR3 spans 14 amino acids. Germline trimming cut 4 bases from V and 4 bases from J; bases unmatched to any gene: 4. The CDR3 here is CASSRRTGKNIQYF. The DNA of the CDR3 is TGTGCCAGCAGCCGAAGGACAGGGAAAAACATTCAGTACTTC.

The table lists this clonotype with many counts. The chain joins TRBV5-1 to TRBJ2-1; D is undetermined. CDR3 length: 14 residues. With 0 bases removed from V and 3 bases from J, the gap between germline ends came to 7 bases. Germline V gene data show CDR1 as SGHRS and CDR2 as YFSETQ. This CDR3 reads CASSLASDYNEQFF. The CDR3 region has the DNA TGCGCCAGCAGCTTGGCCTCGGACTACAATGAGCAGTTCTTC.

This sequence joins TRBV3-1 and TRBJ2-6; no definite D call. Trimming took 2 bases from V and 3 from J, leaving 2 bases between them. The CDR3 length is 13 residues. CDR1 LGHDT and CDR2 YNNKEL come from the germline V gene (reference sequence). CDR3 sequence: CASSQFGANVLTF. The DNA of the CDR3 is TGTGCCAGCAGCCAATTTGGGGCCAACGTCCTGACTTTC.

This clonotype was counted once. The chain combines TRBV5-1 with TRBJ1-2, with unresolved D. Per the germline V gene, CDR1 is SGHRS and CDR2 is YFSETQ. The CDR3 runs 14 residues. The V end was cut by 7 bases, the J end by 4 bases, with 17 bases between. In DNA, the CDR3 is TGCGCCAGCGGTTTGGGGAAGGGTCTCTATGGCTACACCTTC. Protein sequence: CASGLGKGLYGYTF.

Only a few counts were recorded for this clonotype. The chain is built from TRBV28 and TRBJ2-2, with 7 bases lining up with TRBD2. V lost 2 bases, J lost 3 bases, and 9 bases stayed unmatched. Germline CDR1 reads MDHEN; CDR2 reads SYDVKM. The CDR3 is made up of 17 amino acids. CDR3 in amino acids: CASSLKARAGDTGELFF. DNA for the CDR3: TGTGCCAGCAGTTTAAAGGCCAGGGCGGGGGACACCGGGGAGCTGTTTTTT.